The 31 T cell receptor beta chains given below trace back to one sample, sequenced in a study of CD8 T cells in Susac syndrome. RNA, at about 0.45 to 1 ug, was reverse transcribed with random hexamers. TCRdb re-derived calls from the immunoSEQ multiplex PCR reads in MiXCR, one entry per CDR3 protein. The table includes some 140,000 distinct CDR3 sequences, around 91% detected once. Sequencing input: CD8+ T cells from PBMCs. The receptors come from a human donor with multiple sclerosis.

This clonotype came up a few times. The J gene is TRBJ2-1, the V gene TRBV19; 10 nucleotides line up with TRBD2. Germline CDR1 and CDR2: LNHDA and SQIVND (reference sequence). Trimming cost V 8 bases and J 6 bases; bases outside gene matches: 4. The CDR3 runs to 13 residues. The CDR3 nucleotides are TGTGCCAGTTCTTTAGCGGGAGGCAATGAGCAGTTCTTC. Residues: CASSLAGGNEQFF.

The chain is built from TRBV20-1 and TRBJ1-1; D gene unclear. The germline CDR1 and CDR2 sequences are DFQATT and SNEGSKA (reference sequence). V was shortened by 6 bases and J by 6 bases, with 23 bases between the two germline ends. The CDR3 length is 15 residues. The CDR3 protein is CSAHYSDMAWAEAFF. The CDR3 DNA reads as TGCAGTGCCCACTACTCAGACATGGCCTGGGCTGAAGCTTTCTTT.

The chain employs TRBV18 and TRBJ1-2; 7 bases fit TRBD1. V was pared by 3 bases and J by 2 bases, with 3 bases of the junction left unmatched. The CDR3 covers 14 residues. CDR1 and CDR2 from the germline V gene are KGHSH and LQKENI. The chain's CDR3 is CASSPPDRNYGYTF. DNA for the CDR3: TGTGCCAGCTCACCCCCGGACAGGAACTATGGCTACACCTTC.

V and J are TRBV24-1 and TRBJ2-7; 7 bases fit TRBD2. The CDR3 is 15 residues long. From germline, CDR1 is KGHDR and CDR2 SFDVKD. Unmatched junction bases numbered 6, after V lost 4 bases and J lost 1 base. CDR3 coding DNA: TGTGCCACCAGTGAATCTGCGGGGGAATCCTACGAGCAGTACTTC. Amino acids: CATSESAGESYEQYF.

The chain combines TRBV27 with TRBJ2-7; possibly TRBD1 or TRBD2 for D (5 bases each). V was cut by 3 bases and J by 3 bases, with 18 bases left in between. The germline V gene has CDR1 MNHEY and CDR2 SMNVEV (reference sequence). The CDR3 consists of 16 residues. CDR3 nucleotide sequence: TGTGCCAGCAGTTTTGGTTCCGGGACCGCAATCTACGAGCAGTACTTC. It specifies CASSFGSGTAIYEQYF.

V and J are TRBV12-3 or TRBV12-4 and TRBJ2-5, with D maybe TRBD2 (5 bases). The CDR3 totals 15 residues. Trimming removed 5 bases from V and 4 bases from J, with 17 bases in between. Written as DNA, the CDR3 is TGTGCCAGCAGTCCCATGGAGGCTGGAGGAGAGACCCAGTACTTC. As protein: CASSPMEAGGETQYF.

V is TRBV19 and J is TRBJ2-7; D might be TRBD2 (5 bases). The V gene's germline CDR1 is LNHDA and CDR2 SQIVND (reference sequence). The CDR3 is made up of 14 amino acids. V was pared by 6 bases and J by 6 bases, with 18 bases between. For the CDR3, the DNA is TGTGCCAGTAGACCAGAGGGCGCTACGGGCGAGCAGTACTTC. Translation: CASRPEGATGEQYF.

The gene calls are TRBV27 and TRBJ1-5; D not certain. The germline V gene encodes CDR1 MNHEY and CDR2 SMNVEV (reference sequence). Trimming pared 2 bases from V and 4 bases from J, leaving 6 bases between. The CDR3 is 13 residues long. CDR3 amino acids: CASSLGWNQPQHF. The CDR3 bases are TGTGCCAGCAGTTTAGGATGGAATCAGCCCCAGCATTTT.

V and J are TRBV13 and TRBJ1-2; perhaps TRBD1 as D (6 bases). This CDR3 has 14 residues. Germline values: CDR1 PRHDT, CDR2 FYEKMQ (reference sequence). V lost 7 bases and J lost 2, with 14 bases in between. CDR3 sequence: CASTHSGQNYGYTF. CDR3 DNA: TGTGCCAGCACCCACTCCGGACAGAACTATGGCTACACCTTC.

V gene TRBV6-5 combines with J gene TRBJ1-2; D is perhaps TRBD1 (5 bases). Trimming took off 2 bases at V and 5 bases at J, with 15 bases between the two ends. This CDR3 spans 15 amino acids. CDR1 and CDR2 from the germline V gene are MNHEY and SVGAGI. CDR3 bases: TGTGCCAGCAGTTACGGTGACAGTGTGGGGTATGGCTACACCTTC. It yields the protein CASSYGDSVGYGYTF.

V is TRBV6-5 and J is TRBJ2-2; D is unresolved. The CDR3 is 15 amino acids. The V and J ends lost 6 bases and 0 bases respectively, with 11 bases between them. Germline CDR1 MNHEY, CDR2 SVGAGI. The DNA of the CDR3 is TGTGCCAGCAGCGGCCGTCCATCGAACACCGGGGAGCTGTTTTTT. The encoded protein is CASSGRPSNTGELFF.

This chain connects TRBV28 to TRBJ2-5; TRBD1 is a possible D gene (6 bases). The ends were cut back, 6 bases at V and 5 bases at J, with 13 bases in the middle. The length of the CDR3 is 13 residues. The germline V gene has CDR1 MDHEN and CDR2 SYDVKM. CDR3 coding DNA: TGTGCCAGCAGGAGGGGCAGGGGTGAGACCCAGTACTTC. The encoded protein is CASRRGRGETQYF.

The CDR3 protein is CASSDQRTQYF. The DNA of the CDR3 is TGTGCCAGCAGCGATCAGCGTACGCAGTATTTT. The chain uses TRBV11-1 and TRBJ2-3; D is ambiguous. The CDR3 spans 11 residues. CDR1 is SGHAT, CDR2 FQDESV, per germline (reference sequence). V shed 5 bases and J shed 8 bases, with 8 bases lying between them.

The rearrangement links TRBV3-1 to TRBJ2-7, with TRBD2 identical over 9 bases. Germline values: CDR1 LGHDT, CDR2 YNNKEL (reference sequence). There are 15 residues in the CDR3. With 1 base clipped from V and 2 bases from J, the junction kept 3 bases outside the gene matches. The CDR3 DNA is TGTGCCAGCAGCCAAGTAGGCGGGAGGGCCTACGAGCAGTACTTC. Translating it yields CASSQVGGRAYEQYF.

The chain joins TRBV29-1 to TRBJ1-2; D call uncertain. V shed 4 bases and J shed 6 bases, with 9 bases lying between them. CDR3 length: 11 residues. Germline V lookup: CDR1 SQVTM, CDR2 ANQGSEA. This CDR3 reads CSVVLADGYTF. DNA for the CDR3: TGCAGCGTTGTTTTAGCGGATGGCTACACCTTC.

CDR3 amino acids: CASTGIADEQFF. CDR3 sequence (DNA): TGTGCCAGCACAGGGATTGCGGACGAGCAGTTCTTC. The chain uses TRBV25-1 and TRBJ2-1; D is perhaps TRBD1 (5 bases). The CDR3 length is 12 residues. In germline, CDR1 is MGHDK, CDR2 SYGVNS. Deletions cut 7 bases from V and 10 bases from J, with 14 bases between.

The chain joins TRBV20-1 to TRBJ2-6; weak D call: TRBD1 (7 bases). Trimming cost V 0 bases and J 1 base, with 16 bases left between them. This CDR3 contains 18 residues. The germline V gene encodes CDR1 DFQATT and CDR2 SNEGSKA (reference sequence). The chain's CDR3 is CSAREGGQYRSGANVLTF. In DNA form, the CDR3 reads TGCAGTGCTAGAGAGGGGGGACAGTATAGGTCTGGGGCCAACGTCCTGACTTTC.

The chain combines TRBV20-1 with TRBJ2-7; weak D call: TRBD1 (6 bases). Trimming shortened V by 6 bases and J by 0 bases, and 15 bases separated the two germline ends. CDR1 and CDR2 from the germline V gene are DFQATT and SNEGSKA (reference sequence). The CDR3 is 14 residues long. The CDR3 nucleotides are TGCAGTGCCCCACCCCAGGGGATCTCCTACGAGCAGTACTTC. Protein: CSAPPQGISYEQYF.

This chain uses TRBV5-1 with TRBJ2-2; D gene uncertain. V was shortened by 0 bases and J by 1 base, with 10 bases between the two germline ends. CDR3 length equals 16 residues. The germline CDR1 and CDR2 sequences are SGHRS and YFSETQ. The CDR3 reads CASSLVSGMNTGELFF. The CDR3 bases are TGCGCCAGCAGCTTGGTCTCTGGGATGAACACCGGGGAGCTGTTTTTT.

V usage is TRBV19 and J usage is TRBJ2-7; 7 nucleotides align to TRBD2. Trimming removed 6 bases from V and 1 base from J; junction bases left unmatched: 6. CDR1 is LNHDA, CDR2 SQIVND, per germline (reference sequence). This CDR3 has 14 residues. The CDR3 DNA sequence: TGTGCCAGTAGCCCCGCTAGCGGATCCTACGAGCAGTACTTC. It specifies CASSPASGSYEQYF.

The chain carries TRBV11-2 and TRBJ1-1; 8 bases are a match to TRBD1. Germline CDR1 SGHAT, CDR2 FQNNGV. J lost 3 bases, V lost 3 bases, and 15 bases had no gene match. The length of the CDR3 is 18 residues. The CDR3 protein is CASSFFPPATGEDTEAFF. The DNA of the CDR3 is TGTGCCAGCAGCTTTTTTCCCCCGGCGACAGGGGAGGACACTGAAGCTTTCTTT. The full variable domain, its missing parts supplied by reference TRBV11-2 and TRBJ1-1, is EAGVAQSPRYKIIEKRQSVAFWCNPISGHATLYWYQQILGQGPKLLIQFQNNGVVDDSQLPKDRFSAERLKGVDSTLKIQPAKLEDSAVYLCASSFFPPATGEDTEAFFGQGTRLTVV.

This rearrangement joins TRBV5-6 to TRBJ2-5; D is possibly TRBD1 or TRBD2 (5 bases each). CDR1 is SGHDT, CDR2 YYEEEE, per germline. Between the trimmed V and J ends, which lost 2 bases and 2 bases, there was a span of 13 bases. The CDR3 is 15 residues long. CDR3 nucleotide sequence: TGTGCCAGCAGCTTAGGGGCGGGCACTCAAGAGACCCAGTACTTC. Translation: CASSLGAGTQETQYF.

J is TRBJ2-6 and V is TRBV7-8, with D tentatively TRBD1 or TRBD2 (5 bases each). Germline values: CDR1 SGHVS, CDR2 FQNEAQ. Trimming removed 5 bases from V and 2 bases from J, with 10 bases in between. The CDR3 consists of 15 residues. CDR3 in amino acids: CASSPGTTGANVLTF. CDR3 in DNA: TGTGCCAGCAGCCCCGGGACGACTGGGGCCAACGTCCTGACTTTC.

The chain employs TRBV4-1 and TRBJ2-2; no definite D call. CDR1 is MGHRA, CDR2 YSYEKL, per germline. CDR3 length: 15 amino acids. Trimming shortened V by 3 bases and J by 5 bases, and 13 bases separated the two germline ends. The CDR3 protein is CASSQGYSSTGELFF. As DNA, the CDR3 is TGCGCCAGCAGCCAGGGCTACAGCTCAACCGGGGAGCTGTTTTTT.

The J gene is TRBJ2-6, the V gene TRBV6-2 or TRBV6-3, with D possibly TRBD1 on 5 matching bases. CDR3 size: 16 residues. V lost 8 bases and J lost 0, with 14 bases in between. Germline loops: CDR1 MNHEY, CDR2 SVGEGT. CDR3 bases: TGTGCCAGCTTTGACAGACCGTACTCTGGGGCCAACGTCCTGACTTTC. This gives the protein CASFDRPYSGANVLTF.

This rearrangement joins TRBV15 to TRBJ2-5; 12 bases are a match to TRBD2. The CDR3 covers 18 residues. The germline V gene has CDR1 LNHNV and CDR2 YYDKDF (reference sequence). Trimming removed 5 bases from V and 1 base from J; junction bases left unmatched: 11. CDR3 nucleotide sequence: TGTGCCACCAGCGGTAGGACTAGCGGGAAGGGCCCCCAAGAGACCCAGTACTTC. It codes for CATSGRTSGKGPQETQYF.

The chain employs TRBV27 and TRBJ2-2; possibly TRBD1 or TRBD2 for D (5 bases each). In germline, CDR1 is MNHEY, CDR2 SMNVEV (reference sequence). The V gene lost 6 bases and the J gene lost 10 bases, with 21 bases spanning the gap. This CDR3 is built from 15 residues. CDR3 sequence: CASRDSGQSFSELFF. DNA of the CDR3: TGTGCCAGCAGAGACTCGGGGCAGTCTTTCTCGGAGCTGTTTTTT.

The chain joins TRBV3-1 to TRBJ2-4, with D maybe TRBD2 (6 bases). V lost 4 bases and J lost 5, with 12 bases in between. The CDR3 is 14 residues long. Germline lookup yields CDR1 LGHDT and CDR2 YNNKEL (reference sequence). The CDR3 region is CASSPWTGENIQYF. CDR3 coding DNA: TGTGCCAGCAGCCCCTGGACGGGGGAAAACATTCAGTACTTC. Full variable domain (outside the CDR3, taken from reference TRBV3-1 and TRBJ2-4): DTAVSQTPKYLVTQMGNDKSIKCEQNLGHDTMYWYKQDSKKFLKIMFSYNNKELIINETVPNRFSPKSPDKAHLNLHINSLELGDSAVYFCASSPWTGENIQYFGAGTRLSVL.

This rearrangement joins TRBV27 to TRBJ2-7; 9 bases agree with TRBD1. This CDR3 spans 16 amino acids. Germline CDR1 reads MNHEY; CDR2 reads SMNVEV (reference sequence). Losses at the gene ends were 6 bases for V and 1 base for J; bases not matched to a gene: 10. Here the CDR3 reads CASSLGQGKASYEQYF. The CDR3 bases are TGTGCCAGCAGCCTCGGACAGGGGAAAGCATCCTACGAGCAGTACTTC.

The CDR3 loop is CASTGLEVSYEQFF. CDR3 in DNA: TGTGCCTCGACAGGACTAGAGGTTTCCTATGAGCAGTTCTTC. The chain uses TRBV30 and TRBJ2-1, with D possibly TRBD2 on 7 matching bases. The CDR3 is made up of 14 amino acids. Germline V gene data show CDR1 as GTSNPN and CDR2 as SVGIG (reference sequence). V dropped 7 bases and J dropped 8 bases, with 21 bases sitting between them.

As for this clonotype: The junction differs from germline at one of its ends, possibly a read error. This chain joins TRBV25-1 and TRBJ2-7, with D possibly matching TRBD2 (5 bases). Germline CDR1 and CDR2: MGHDK and SYGVNS. The CDR3 totals 12 residues. CDR3 bases: TGTGCCAGCACGGCCGGGGATGGCGAGCAGCACTTC. Translated: CASTAGDGEQHF.